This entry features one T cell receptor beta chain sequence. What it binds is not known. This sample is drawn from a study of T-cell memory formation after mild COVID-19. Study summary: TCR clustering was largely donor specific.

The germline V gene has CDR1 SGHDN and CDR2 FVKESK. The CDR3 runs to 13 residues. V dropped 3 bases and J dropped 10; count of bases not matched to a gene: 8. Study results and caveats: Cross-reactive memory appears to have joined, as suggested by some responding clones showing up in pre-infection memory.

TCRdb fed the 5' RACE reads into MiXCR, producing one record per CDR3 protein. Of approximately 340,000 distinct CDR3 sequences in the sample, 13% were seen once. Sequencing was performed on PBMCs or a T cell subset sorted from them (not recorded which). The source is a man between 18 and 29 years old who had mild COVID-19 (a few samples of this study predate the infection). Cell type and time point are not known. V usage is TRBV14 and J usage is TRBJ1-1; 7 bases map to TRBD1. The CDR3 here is CASSHGTGAVAFF. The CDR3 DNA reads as TGTGCCAGCAGCCACGGAACAGGGGCGGTAGCTTTCTTT.